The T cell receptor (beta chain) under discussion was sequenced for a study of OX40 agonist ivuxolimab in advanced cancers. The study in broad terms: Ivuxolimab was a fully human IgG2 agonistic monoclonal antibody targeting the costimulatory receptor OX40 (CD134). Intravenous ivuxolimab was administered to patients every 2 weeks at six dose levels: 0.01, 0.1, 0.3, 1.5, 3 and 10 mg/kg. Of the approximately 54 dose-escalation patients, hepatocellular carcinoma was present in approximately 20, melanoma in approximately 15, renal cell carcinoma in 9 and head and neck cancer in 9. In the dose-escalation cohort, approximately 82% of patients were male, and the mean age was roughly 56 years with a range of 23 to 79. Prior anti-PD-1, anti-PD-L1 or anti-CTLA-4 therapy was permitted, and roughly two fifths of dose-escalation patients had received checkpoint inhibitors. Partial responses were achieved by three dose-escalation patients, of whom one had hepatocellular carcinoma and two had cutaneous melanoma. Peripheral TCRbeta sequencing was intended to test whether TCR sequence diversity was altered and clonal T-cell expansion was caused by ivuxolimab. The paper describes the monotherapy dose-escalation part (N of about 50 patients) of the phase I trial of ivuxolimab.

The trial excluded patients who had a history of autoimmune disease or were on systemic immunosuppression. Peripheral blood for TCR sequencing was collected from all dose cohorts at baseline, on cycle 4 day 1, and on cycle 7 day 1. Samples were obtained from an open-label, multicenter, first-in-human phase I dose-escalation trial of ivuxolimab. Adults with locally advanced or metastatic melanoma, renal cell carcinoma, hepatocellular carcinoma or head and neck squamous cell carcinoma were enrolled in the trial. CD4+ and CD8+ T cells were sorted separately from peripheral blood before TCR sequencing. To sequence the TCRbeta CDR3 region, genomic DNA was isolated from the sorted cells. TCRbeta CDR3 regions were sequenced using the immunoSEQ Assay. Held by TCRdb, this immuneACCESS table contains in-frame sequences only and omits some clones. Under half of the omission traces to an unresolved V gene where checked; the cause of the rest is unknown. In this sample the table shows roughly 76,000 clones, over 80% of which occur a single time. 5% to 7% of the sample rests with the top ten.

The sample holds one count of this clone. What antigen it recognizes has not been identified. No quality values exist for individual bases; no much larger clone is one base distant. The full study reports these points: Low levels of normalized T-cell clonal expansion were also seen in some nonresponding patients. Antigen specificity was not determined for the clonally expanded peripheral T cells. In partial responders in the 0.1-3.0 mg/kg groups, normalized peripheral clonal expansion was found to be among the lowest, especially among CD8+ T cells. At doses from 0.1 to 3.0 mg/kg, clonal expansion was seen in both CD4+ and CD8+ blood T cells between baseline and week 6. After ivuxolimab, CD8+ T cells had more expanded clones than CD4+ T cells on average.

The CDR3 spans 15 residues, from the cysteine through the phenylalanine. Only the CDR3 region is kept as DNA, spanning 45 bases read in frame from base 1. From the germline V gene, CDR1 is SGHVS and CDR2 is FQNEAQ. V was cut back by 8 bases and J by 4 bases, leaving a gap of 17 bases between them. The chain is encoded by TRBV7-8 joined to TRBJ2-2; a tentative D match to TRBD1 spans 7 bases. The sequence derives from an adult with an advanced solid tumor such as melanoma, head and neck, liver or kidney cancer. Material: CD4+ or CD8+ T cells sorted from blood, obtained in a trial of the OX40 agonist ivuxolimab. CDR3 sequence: CASGGRNRGTGELFF. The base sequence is TGTGCCAGCGGGGGGAGAAACAGGGGCACCGGGGAGCTGTTTTTT.